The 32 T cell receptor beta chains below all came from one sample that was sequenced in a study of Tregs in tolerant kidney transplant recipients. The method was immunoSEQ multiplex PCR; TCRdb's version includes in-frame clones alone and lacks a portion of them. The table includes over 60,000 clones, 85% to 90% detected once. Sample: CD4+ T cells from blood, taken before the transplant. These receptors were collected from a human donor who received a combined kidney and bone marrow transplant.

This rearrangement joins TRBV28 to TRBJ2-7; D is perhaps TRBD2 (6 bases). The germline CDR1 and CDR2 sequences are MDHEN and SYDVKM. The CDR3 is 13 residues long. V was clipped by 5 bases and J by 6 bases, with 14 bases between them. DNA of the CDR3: TGTGCCAGCAGTCTCCGCCAGGGAGGCGAGCAGTACTTC. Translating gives CASSLRQGGEQYF.

CDR3 loop: CSASEEETQYF. The CDR3 DNA is TGCAGTGCTAGTGAGGAGGAGACCCAGTACTTC. V gene TRBV20-1 combines with J gene TRBJ2-5, with unresolved D. The germline V gene encodes CDR1 DFQATT and CDR2 SNEGSKA (reference sequence). The V end lost 3 bases, the J end lost 5 bases, and 7 bases lay between the germline ends. This CDR3 region has 11 residues.

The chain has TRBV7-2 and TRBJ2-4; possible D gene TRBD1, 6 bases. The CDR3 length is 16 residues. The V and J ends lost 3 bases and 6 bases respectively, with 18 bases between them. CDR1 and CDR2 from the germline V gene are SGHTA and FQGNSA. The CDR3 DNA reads TGTGCCAGCAGCTTCACCCCTAGGGGGAGAGTAAACATTCAGTACTTC. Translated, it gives CASSFTPRGRVNIQYF.

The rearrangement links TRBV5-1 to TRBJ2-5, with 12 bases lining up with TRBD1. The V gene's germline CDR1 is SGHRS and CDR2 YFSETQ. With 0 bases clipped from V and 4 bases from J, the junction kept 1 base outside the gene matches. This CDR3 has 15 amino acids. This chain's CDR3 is CASSLAGQGAETQYF. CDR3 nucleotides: TGCGCCAGCAGCTTGGCGGGACAGGGGGCAGAGACCCAGTACTTC.

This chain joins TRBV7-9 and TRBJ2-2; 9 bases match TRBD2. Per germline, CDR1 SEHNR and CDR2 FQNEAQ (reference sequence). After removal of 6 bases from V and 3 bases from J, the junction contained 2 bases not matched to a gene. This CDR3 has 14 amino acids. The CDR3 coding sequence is TGTGCCAGCAGTCTAGCGGGATACACCGGGGAGCTGTTTTTT. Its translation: CASSLAGYTGELFF.

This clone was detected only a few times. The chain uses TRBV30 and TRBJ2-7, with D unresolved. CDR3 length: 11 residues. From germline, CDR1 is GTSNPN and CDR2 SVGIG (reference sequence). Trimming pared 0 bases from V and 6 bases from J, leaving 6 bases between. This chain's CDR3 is CAWSVQREQYF. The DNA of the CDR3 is TGTGCCTGGAGTGTTCAGCGCGAGCAGTACTTC.

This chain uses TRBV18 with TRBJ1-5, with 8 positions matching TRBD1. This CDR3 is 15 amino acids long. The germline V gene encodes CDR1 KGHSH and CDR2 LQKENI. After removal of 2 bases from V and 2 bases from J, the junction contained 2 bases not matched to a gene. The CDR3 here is CASSPETGGNQPQHF. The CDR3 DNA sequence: TGTGCCAGCTCACCAGAGACAGGGGGCAATCAGCCCCAGCATTTT.

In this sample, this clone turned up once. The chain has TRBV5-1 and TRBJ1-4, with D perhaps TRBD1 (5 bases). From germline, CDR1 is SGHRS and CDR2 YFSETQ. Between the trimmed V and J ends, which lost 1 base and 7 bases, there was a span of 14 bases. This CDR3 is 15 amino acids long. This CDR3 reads CASSLFGQGGEKLFF. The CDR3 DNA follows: TGCGCCAGCAGCTTGTTTGGTCAGGGAGGTGAAAAACTGTTTTTT.

The CDR3 is CAWRPGTATTNEKLFF. As DNA, the CDR3 is TGTGCCTGGCGACCTGGGACAGCAACAACTAATGAAAAACTGTTTTTT. The rearrangement joins TRBV30 to TRBJ1-4; the match to TRBD1 covers 7 bases. The CDR3 covers 16 residues. Germline V gene lookup returns CDR1 GTSNPN and CDR2 SVGIG (reference sequence). The V and J ends lost 5 bases and 0 bases, in that order; junction bases with no gene match: 9.

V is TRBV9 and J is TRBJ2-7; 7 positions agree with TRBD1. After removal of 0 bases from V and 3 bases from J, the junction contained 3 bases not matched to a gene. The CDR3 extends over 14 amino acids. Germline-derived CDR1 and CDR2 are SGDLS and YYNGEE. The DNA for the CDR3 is TGTGCCAGCAGCGTAGGTGGGGACAGCTACGAGCAGTACTTC. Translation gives CASSVGGDSYEQYF.

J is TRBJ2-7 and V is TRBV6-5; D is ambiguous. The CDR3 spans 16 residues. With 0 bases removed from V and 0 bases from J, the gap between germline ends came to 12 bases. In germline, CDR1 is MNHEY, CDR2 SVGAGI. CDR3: CASSYSRMAGSYEQYF. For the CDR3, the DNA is TGTGCCAGCAGTTACTCGAGAATGGCAGGCTCCTACGAGCAGTACTTC.

CDR3 amino acids: CASSYSGRDGYTF. The CDR3 region has the DNA TGTGCCAGCAGTTACAGTGGCAGGGATGGCTACACCTTC. The rearrangement joins TRBV6-5 to TRBJ1-2; D possibly corresponds to TRBD1 (5 bases). The CDR3 runs to 13 residues. Per the germline V gene, CDR1 is MNHEY and CDR2 is SVGAGI. V shed 2 bases and J shed 6 bases, with 10 bases lying between them.

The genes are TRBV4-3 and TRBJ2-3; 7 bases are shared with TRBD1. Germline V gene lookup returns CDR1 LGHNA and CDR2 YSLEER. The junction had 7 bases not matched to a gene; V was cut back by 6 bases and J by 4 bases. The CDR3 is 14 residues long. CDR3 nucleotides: TGCGCCAGCAGTCTCGGTACAGGGGCAGATACGCAGTATTTT. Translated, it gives CASSLGTGADTQYF.

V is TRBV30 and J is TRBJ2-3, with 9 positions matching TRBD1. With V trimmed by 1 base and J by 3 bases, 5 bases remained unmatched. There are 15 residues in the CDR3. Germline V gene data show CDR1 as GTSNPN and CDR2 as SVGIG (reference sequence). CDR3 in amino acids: CAWSETGGVTDTQYF. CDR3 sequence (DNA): TGTGCCTGGAGTGAGACAGGGGGGGTGACAGATACGCAGTATTTT.

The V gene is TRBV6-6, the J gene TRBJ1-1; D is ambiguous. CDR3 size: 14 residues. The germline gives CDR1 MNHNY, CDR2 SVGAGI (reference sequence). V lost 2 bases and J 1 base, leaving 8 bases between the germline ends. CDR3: CASSYEGENTEAFF. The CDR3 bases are TGTGCCAGCAGTTACGAGGGAGAGAACACTGAAGCTTTCTTT.

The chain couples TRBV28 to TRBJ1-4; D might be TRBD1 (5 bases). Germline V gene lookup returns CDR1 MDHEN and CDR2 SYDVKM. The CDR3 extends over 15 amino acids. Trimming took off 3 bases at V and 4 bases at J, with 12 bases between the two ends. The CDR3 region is CASSLDGAINEKLFF. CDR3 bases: TGTGCCAGCAGTTTGGATGGGGCCATTAATGAAAAACTGTTTTTT.

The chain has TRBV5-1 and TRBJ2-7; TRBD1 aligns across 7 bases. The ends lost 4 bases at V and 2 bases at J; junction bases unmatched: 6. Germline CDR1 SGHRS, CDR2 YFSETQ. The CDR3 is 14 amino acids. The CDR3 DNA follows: TGCGCCAGCAGCCCGCGGACAGGAGCCTACGAGCAGTACTTC. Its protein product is CASSPRTGAYEQYF.

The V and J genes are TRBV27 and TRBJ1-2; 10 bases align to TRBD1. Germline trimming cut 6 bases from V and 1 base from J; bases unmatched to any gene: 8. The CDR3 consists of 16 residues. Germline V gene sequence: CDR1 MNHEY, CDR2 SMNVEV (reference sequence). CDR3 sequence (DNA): TGTGCCAGCAGCCCGGGACAGGGGACAAGTAACTATGGCTACACCTTC. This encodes CASSPGQGTSNYGYTF.

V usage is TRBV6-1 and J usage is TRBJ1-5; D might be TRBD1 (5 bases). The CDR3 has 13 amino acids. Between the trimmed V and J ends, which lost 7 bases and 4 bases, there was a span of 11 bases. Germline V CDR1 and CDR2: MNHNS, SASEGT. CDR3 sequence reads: CASNGRDNQPQHF. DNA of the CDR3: TGTGCCAGCAACGGCAGGGATAATCAGCCCCAGCATTTT.

CDR3 sequence (DNA): TGTGCCAGCAGTTTCAGGGGGCGCGTCGAAGGCACTGAAGCTTTCTTT. Amino acid sequence: CASSFRGRVEGTEAFF. The V gene is TRBV28, the J gene TRBJ1-1, with 8 bases aligning to TRBD1. J gave up 4 bases and V 3 bases, and 10 bases lay outside the gene matches. CDR1 and CDR2 (germline): MDHEN, SYDVKM. The CDR3 runs to 16 residues.

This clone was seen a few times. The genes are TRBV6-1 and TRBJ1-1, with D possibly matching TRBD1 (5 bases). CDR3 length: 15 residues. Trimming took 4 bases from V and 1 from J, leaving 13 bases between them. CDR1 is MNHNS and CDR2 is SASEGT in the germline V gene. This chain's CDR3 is CASSGATAGNTEAFF. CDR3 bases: TGTGCCAGCAGTGGGGCGACAGCAGGGAACACTGAAGCTTTCTTT.

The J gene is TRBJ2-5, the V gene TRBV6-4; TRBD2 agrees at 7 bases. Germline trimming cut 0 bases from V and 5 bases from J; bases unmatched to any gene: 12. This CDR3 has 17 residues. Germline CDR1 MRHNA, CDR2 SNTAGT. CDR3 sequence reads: CASSDSRVSGIWETQYF. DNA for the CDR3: TGTGCCAGCAGTGACTCGAGGGTAAGCGGGATTTGGGAGACCCAGTACTTC.

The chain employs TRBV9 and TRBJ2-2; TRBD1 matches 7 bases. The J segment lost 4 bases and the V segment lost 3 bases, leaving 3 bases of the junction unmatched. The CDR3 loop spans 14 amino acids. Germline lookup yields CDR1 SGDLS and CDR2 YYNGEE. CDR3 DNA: TGTGCCAGCAGCGGGACAGGCTTCACCGGGGAGCTGTTTTTT. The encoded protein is CASSGTGFTGELFF.

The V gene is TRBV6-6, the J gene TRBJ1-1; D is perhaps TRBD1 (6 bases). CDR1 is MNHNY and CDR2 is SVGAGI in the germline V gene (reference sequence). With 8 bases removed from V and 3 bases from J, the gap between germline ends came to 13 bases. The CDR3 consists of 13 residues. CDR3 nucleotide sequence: TGTGCCAGCGCCCCGGACAGAGACACTGAAGCTTTCTTT. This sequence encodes CASAPDRDTEAFF.

CDR3 bases: TGTGCCAGCAGTTTCAGGAACTCCGTTGGCCATGAGCAGTTCTTC. It translates to CASSFRNSVGHEQFF. The chain has TRBV28 and TRBJ2-1; D is unresolved. The V end was cut by 3 bases, the J end by 8 bases, with 17 bases between. The CDR3 spans 15 residues. Per germline, CDR1 MDHEN and CDR2 SYDVKM.

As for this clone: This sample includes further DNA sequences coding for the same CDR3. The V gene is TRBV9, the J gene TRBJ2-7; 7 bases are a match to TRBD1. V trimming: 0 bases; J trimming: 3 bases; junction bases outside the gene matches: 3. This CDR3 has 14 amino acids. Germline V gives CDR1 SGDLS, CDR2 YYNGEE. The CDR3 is CASSVGQGVYEQYF. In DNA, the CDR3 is TGTGCCAGCAGCGTAGGGCAGGGGGTCTACGAGCAGTACTTC.

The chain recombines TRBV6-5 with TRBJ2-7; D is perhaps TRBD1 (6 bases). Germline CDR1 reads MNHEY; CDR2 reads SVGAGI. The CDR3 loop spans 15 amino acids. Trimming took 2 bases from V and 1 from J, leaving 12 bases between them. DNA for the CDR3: TGTGCCAGCAGTTACGGCCTGGACAGATCCTACGAGCAGTACTTC. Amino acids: CASSYGLDRSYEQYF.

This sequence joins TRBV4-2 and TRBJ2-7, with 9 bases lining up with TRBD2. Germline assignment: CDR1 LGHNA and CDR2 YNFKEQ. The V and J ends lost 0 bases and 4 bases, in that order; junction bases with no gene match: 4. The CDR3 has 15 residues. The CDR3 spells CASSQDGLATYEQYF. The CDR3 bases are TGTGCCAGCAGCCAAGATGGACTAGCGACGTACGAGCAGTACTTC.

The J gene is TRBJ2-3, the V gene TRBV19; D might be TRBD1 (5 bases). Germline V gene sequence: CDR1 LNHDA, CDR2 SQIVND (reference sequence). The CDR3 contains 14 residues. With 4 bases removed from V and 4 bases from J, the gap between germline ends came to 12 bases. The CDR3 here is CASSNPLGPDTQYF. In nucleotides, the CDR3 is TGTGCCAGTAGTAACCCCCTGGGGCCAGATACGCAGTATTTT.

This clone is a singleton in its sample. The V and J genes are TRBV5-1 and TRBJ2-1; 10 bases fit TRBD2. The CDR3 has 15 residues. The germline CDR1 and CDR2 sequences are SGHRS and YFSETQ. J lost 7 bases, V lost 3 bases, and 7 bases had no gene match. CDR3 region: CASSWAAGGPNEQFF. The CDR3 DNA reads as TGCGCCAGCAGCTGGGCAGCGGGAGGGCCTAATGAGCAGTTCTTC.

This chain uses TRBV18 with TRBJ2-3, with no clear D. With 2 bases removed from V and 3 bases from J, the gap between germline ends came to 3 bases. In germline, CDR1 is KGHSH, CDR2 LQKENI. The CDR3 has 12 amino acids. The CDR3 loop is CASSPVTDTQYF. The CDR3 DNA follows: TGTGCCAGCTCACCAGTAACAGATACGCAGTATTTT.

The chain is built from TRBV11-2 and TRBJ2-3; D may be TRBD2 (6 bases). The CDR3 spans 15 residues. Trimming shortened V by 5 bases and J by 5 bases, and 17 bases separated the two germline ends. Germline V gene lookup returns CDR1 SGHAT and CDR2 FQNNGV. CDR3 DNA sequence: TGTGCCAGCAGCAGGGACTCCCTTACGATAGATACGCAGTATTTT. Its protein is CASSRDSLTIDTQYF.